The 24 T cell receptor beta chains below all came from one sample that was sequenced in a study of radiation and T cells in renal cell carcinoma. Clones were read by immunoSEQ multiplex PCR, and TCRdb kept only the in-frame ones, dropping some. Of 150,000 to 200,000 clones in the sample, roughly 90% were seen once. Noted time point: blood 4 weeks post-SBRT, at nephrectomy. Treatment reported: 15 Gy SBRT to primary tumor, nephrectomy 4 weeks later. Sequencing used blood, obtained from a patient whose treatment included radiotherapy and nephrectomy. These receptors all stem from a woman in her forties or fifties with renal cell carcinoma.

The V call is TRBV7-8, the J call TRBJ2-5; 9 bases fit TRBD2. J gave up 0 bases and V 6 bases, and 5 bases lay outside the gene matches. This CDR3 spans 15 amino acids. CDR1 is SGHVS, CDR2 FQNEAQ, per germline. In DNA, the CDR3 is TGTGCCAGCAGGATAGCGGGGGCGAACCAAGAGACCCAGTACTTC. It specifies CASRIAGANQETQYF.

The chain links TRBV7-9 to TRBJ1-5; D gene unclear. Trimming left V 1 base short and J 9 bases short, with 13 bases between. This CDR3 contains 14 residues. Germline CDR1 is SEHNR and CDR2 is FQNEAQ (reference sequence). CDR3 DNA sequence: TGTGCCAGCAGCTTAGGTGGGTTAGGTGGGCCCCAGCATTTT. Residues: CASSLGGLGGPQHF. Combining the CDR3 with reference TRBV7-9 and TRBJ1-5 gives the whole variable domain DTGVSQNPRHKITKRGQNVTFRCDPISEHNRLYWYRQTLGQGPEFLTYFQNEAQLEKSRLLSDRFSAERPKGSFSTLEIQRTEQGDSAMYLCASSLGGLGGPQHFGDGTRLSIL.

The chain links TRBV10-3 to TRBJ1-5; no definite D call. There are 13 residues in the CDR3. Trimming took off 8 bases at V and 4 bases at J, with 12 bases between the two ends. Per the germline V gene, CDR1 is ENHRY and CDR2 is SYGVKD. The CDR3 protein is CAISLDKNQPQHF. The DNA for the CDR3 is TGTGCCATCTCGTTGGATAAAAATCAGCCCCAGCATTTT.

The chain is built from TRBV18 and TRBJ1-1, with D maybe TRBD1 (5 bases). Trimming stripped 3 bases from V and 1 base from J, with 12 bases between. This CDR3 has 15 residues. Germline CDR1 and CDR2: KGHSH and LQKENI. In DNA, the CDR3 is TGTGCCAGCTCACCCCTGGGACGGGGGAACACTGAAGCTTTCTTT. Its translation: CASSPLGRGNTEAFF. The full variable domain, in which reference TRBV18 and TRBJ1-1 provide the parts outside the CDR3, is NAGVMQNPRHLVRRRGQEARLRCSPMKGHSHVYWYRQLPEEGLKFMVYLQKENIIDESGMPKERFSAEFPKEGPSILRIQQVVRGDSAAYFCASSPLGRGNTEAFFGQGTRLTVV.

V gene TRBV18 combines with J gene TRBJ1-1; possibly TRBD1 for D (6 bases). The germline gives CDR1 KGHSH, CDR2 LQKENI. The CDR3 has 13 amino acids. V dropped 3 bases and J dropped 4 bases, with 9 bases sitting between them. CDR3 in amino acids: CASSPQGSTEAFF. The CDR3 bases are TGTGCCAGCTCACCTCAGGGGAGCACTGAAGCTTTCTTT.

The V gene is TRBV5-1, the J gene TRBJ2-7; TRBD1 agrees at 8 bases. The CDR3 runs to 14 residues. The germline V gene encodes CDR1 SGHRS and CDR2 YFSETQ. V was clipped by 4 bases and J by 2 bases; unmatched bases: 5. The DNA of the CDR3 is TGCGCCAGCAGCCCGGGACAGGAACCCTACGAGCAGTACTTC. Translation: CASSPGQEPYEQYF.

This clone was found once. The chain couples TRBV19 to TRBJ2-1; D perhaps matches TRBD2 (6 bases). The CDR3 consists of 12 residues. The ends were cut back, 8 bases at V and 6 bases at J, with 11 bases in the middle. The germline V gene encodes CDR1 LNHDA and CDR2 SQIVND (reference sequence). The chain's CDR3 is CASSRGFNEQFF. The CDR3 coding sequence is TGTGCCAGTTCCCGGGGGTTCAATGAGCAGTTCTTC.

The genes are TRBV6-1 and TRBJ2-2; possible D gene TRBD1, 6 bases. The CDR3 runs to 14 residues. CDR1 MNHNS and CDR2 SASEGT come from the germline V gene. V lost 8 bases and J 4 bases, leaving 14 bases between the germline ends. The CDR3 here is CASGTGRSTGELFF. Written as DNA, the CDR3 is TGTGCCAGCGGTACAGGGCGGAGCACCGGGGAGCTGTTTTTT.

This chain joins TRBV6-1 and TRBJ1-5; D uncertain. V was pared by 3 bases and J by 5 bases, with 11 bases between. There are 14 residues in the CDR3. The germline V gene has CDR1 MNHNS and CDR2 SASEGT. In nucleotides, the CDR3 is TGTGCCAGCAGTGAGGGTGTTACCGATCAGCCCCAGCATTTT. Protein sequence: CASSEGVTDQPQHF.

The CDR3 reads CASSSGQAVSYGYTF. The CDR3 DNA is TGTGCCAGCAGTTCTGGACAGGCGGTCTCCTATGGCTACACCTTC. The chain has TRBV6-1 and TRBJ1-2; 7 bases line up with TRBD1. After removal of 5 bases from V and 4 bases from J, the junction contained 10 bases not matched to a gene. Germline V gives CDR1 MNHNS, CDR2 SASEGT. CDR3 length: 15 amino acids.

This clone was detected only once. The chain carries TRBV7-9 and TRBJ1-2; D is uncertain. The length of the CDR3 is 12 residues. Germline V gene sequence: CDR1 SEHNR, CDR2 FQNEAQ (reference sequence). Trimming removed 6 bases from V and 4 bases from J, with 9 bases in between. The CDR3 DNA is TGTGCCAGCAGACCGGGCCTCTATGGCTACACCTTC. Translation: CASRPGLYGYTF.

This clone was found a few times. The chain combines TRBV7-2 with TRBJ2-7; D possibly corresponds to TRBD1 (6 bases). Germline V gene lookup returns CDR1 SGHTA and CDR2 FQGNSA. The CDR3 is made up of 13 amino acids. The V gene lost 6 bases and the J gene lost 13 bases, with 22 bases spanning the gap. The CDR3 sequence: CASRSTGAGGFYF. The CDR3 DNA is TGTGCCAGCAGATCAACCGGAGCTGGGGGCTTCTACTTC.

The V call is TRBV5-1, the J call TRBJ2-3; 7 bases map to TRBD2. Germline lookup yields CDR1 SGHRS and CDR2 YFSETQ. After removal of 4 bases from V and 0 bases from J, the junction contained 14 bases not matched to a gene. This CDR3 has 18 residues. The CDR3 protein is CASSRRESGLSSTDTQYF. CDR3 bases: TGCGCCAGCAGCCGACGTGAGTCGGGACTATCTAGCACAGATACGCAGTATTTT.

The V gene is TRBV7-9, the J gene TRBJ2-5; either TRBD1 or TRBD2 may fit D (5 bases each). The CDR3 is 17 amino acids. The V end was cut by 1 base, the J end by 5 bases, with 20 bases between. Germline V CDR1 and CDR2: SEHNR, FQNEAQ (reference sequence). The CDR3 DNA follows: TGTGCCAGCAGCTTAGATAGAGGGACGAAGGGAATGGAGACCCAGTACTTC. It translates to CASSLDRGTKGMETQYF. Full variable domain (outside the CDR3, taken from reference TRBV7-9 and TRBJ2-5): DTGVSQNPRHKITKRGQNVTFRCDPISEHNRLYWYRQTLGQGPEFLTYFQNEAQLEKSRLLSDRFSAERPKGSFSTLEIQRTEQGDSAMYLCASSLDRGTKGMETQYFGPGTRLLVL.

The chain couples TRBV5-8 to TRBJ1-2; maybe TRBD1 (5 bases). CDR1 is SGHTS and CDR2 is YDEGEE in the germline V gene. V lost 0 bases and J 2 bases, leaving 8 bases between the germline ends. The CDR3 length is 14 residues. CDR3 coding DNA: TGTGCCAGCAGCTTGGCAGGGACCAACTATGGCTACACCTTC. Protein product: CASSLAGTNYGYTF. Complete variable domain (other parts from reference TRBV5-8 and TRBJ1-2): EAGVTQSPTHLIKTRGQQATLRCSPISGHTSVYWYQQALGLGLQFLLWYDEGEERNRGNFPPRFSGRQFPNYSSELNVNALELEDSALYLCASSLAGTNYGYTFGSGTRLTVV.

The V call is TRBV7-9, the J call TRBJ1-1, with D maybe TRBD1 (5 bases). Trimming shortened V by 2 bases and J by 0 bases, and 16 bases separated the two germline ends. Germline CDR1 is SEHNR and CDR2 is FQNEAQ (reference sequence). The CDR3 totals 17 residues. CDR3 DNA sequence: TGTGCCAGCAGCTTATACGGGGCCGGGCTGATGAACACTGAAGCTTTCTTT. Its translation is CASSLYGAGLMNTEAFF.

This clone occurred a few times. The genes are TRBV7-2 and TRBJ2-2, with 14 bases aligning to TRBD2. This CDR3 has 19 residues. J lost 5 bases, V lost 4 bases, and 12 bases had no gene match. Germline CDR1 is SGHTA and CDR2 is FQGNSA. DNA of the CDR3: TGTGCCAGCAGCTCCAGACTAGCGGGGGGGCCAAAAGGGACCGGGGAGCTGTTTTTT. This encodes CASSSRLAGGPKGTGELFF. Full variable domain (rest looked up from reference TRBV7-2 and TRBJ2-2): GAGVSQSPSNKVTEKGKDVELRCDPISGHTALYWYRQSLGQGLEFLIYFQGNSAPDKSGLPSDRFSAERTGGSVSTLTIQRTQQEDSAVYLCASSSRLAGGPKGTGELFFGEGSRLTVL.

V is TRBV29-1 and J is TRBJ2-7; D gene unclear. The germline V gene has CDR1 SQVTM and CDR2 ANQGSEA. The CDR3 contains 13 residues. Trimming pared 3 bases from V and 1 base from J, leaving 10 bases between. DNA for the CDR3: TGCAGCGTTGAGGGCAGAGGATCCTACGAGCAGTACTTC. This gives the protein CSVEGRGSYEQYF.

This clone occurred a few times. The chain employs TRBV4-1 and TRBJ1-6; 9 bases are shared with TRBD1. The CDR3 is made up of 14 amino acids. J lost 6 bases, V lost 8 bases, and 5 bases had no gene match. The germline gives CDR1 MGHRA, CDR2 YSYEKL. The CDR3 reads CASGKTGGNSPLHF. The CDR3 DNA is TGCGCCAGCGGCAAGACAGGGGGTAATTCACCCCTCCACTTT.

This chain links TRBV15 with TRBJ2-5; 8 bases line up with TRBD2. V gave up 0 bases and J gave up 1 base; unmatched junction bases: 10. The CDR3 sequence is 18 residues long. Germline values: CDR1 LNHNV, CDR2 YYDKDF (reference sequence). The DNA for the CDR3 is TGTGCCACCAGCAGAGATGGTTACTCGGGGGGGATCCAAGAGACCCAGTACTTC. Its protein product is CATSRDGYSGGIQETQYF.

This chain joins TRBV13 and TRBJ2-2; D tentatively fits TRBD1 or TRBD2 (6 bases each). Germline values: CDR1 PRHDT, CDR2 FYEKMQ (reference sequence). Deletions cut 5 bases from V and 4 bases from J, with 17 bases between. CDR3 length equals 16 residues. Written as DNA, the CDR3 is TGTGCCAGCAGCCCCTCGGGGGCGGGCATCACCGGGGAGCTGTTTTTT. Translated, it gives CASSPSGAGITGELFF.

The chain links TRBV2 to TRBJ1-3; possible D gene TRBD1, 6 bases. Trimming took off 7 bases at V and 1 base at J, with 11 bases between the two ends. The CDR3 runs 14 residues. Germline values: CDR1 SNHLY, CDR2 FYNNEI. This CDR3 reads CASNREGSGNTIYF. CDR3 DNA: TGTGCCAGCAACAGGGAGGGTTCTGGAAACACCATATATTTT.

This clone has a handful of counts. V is TRBV5-6 and J is TRBJ1-3; D uncertain. The CDR3 sequence is 12 residues long. Trimming pared 3 bases from V and 0 bases from J, leaving 1 base between. CDR1 is SGHDT, CDR2 YYEEEE, per germline. The CDR3 here is CASSYSGNTIYF. CDR3 in DNA: TGTGCCAGCAGCTACTCTGGAAACACCATATATTTT.

This clone is a singleton in its sample. V gene TRBV5-6 combines with J gene TRBJ2-7; TRBD1 matches at 7 bases. Trimming at V came to 4 bases and at J to 2 bases, leaving 12 bases not matched to a gene. Germline V CDR1 and CDR2: SGHDT, YYEEEE. The CDR3 runs 16 residues. Written as DNA, the CDR3 is TGTGCCAGCAGCCCAGGGACAGCCTTTGCGACCTACGAGCAGTACTTC. It encodes CASSPGTAFATYEQYF.